This is a list of T cell receptor beta chains from one sample in a study of identical twins. MiXCR, applied by TCRdb to the 5' RACE reads, yields one record per CDR3 protein. Found here are 400,000 to 600,000 distinct CDR3 sequences, more than 20% of them singletons; the top ten hold more than 0.4%. The sample also formed part of further work on yellow fever vaccine responses in identical twins.

Sequencing was carried out using CD4+ T cells sorted from blood. The origin of the receptors is a woman in her late teens or twenties in good health. CDR3s include the opening cysteine and the closing phenylalanine or tryptophan. A clone size is listed for some rows: how often the clone was seen (once, few, many), or a class if it is expanded.

clone_size | j_call | v_call | cdr3_aa
few | TRBJ1-2 | TRBV3-1 | CASSRTDYGYTF
few | TRBJ2-2 | TRBV27 | CASSLTSGSISGTGELFF
few | TRBJ2-2 | TRBV10-1 | CASSESPRGNTGELFF
- | TRBJ2-3 | TRBV3-1 | CASSRAGTSGIDTQYF
- | TRBJ2-7 | TRBV29-1 | CSAFSETYEQYF
- | TRBJ1-1 | TRBV12-3/TRBV12-4 | CASSSNPRRTRATEAFF
- | TRBJ2-1 | TRBV10-3 | CAISRTESSYNEQFF
many | TRBJ1-1 | TRBV5-1 | CASSYSNGPYTEAFF
- | TRBJ2-7 | TRBV5-5 | CASSSPGQGPYEQYF
few | TRBJ1-1 | TRBV29-1 | CSVSPDRVGAFF
few | TRBJ2-1 | TRBV5-6 | CASSKGVSGFYEQFF
few | TRBJ2-7 | TRBV15 | CATSRALDTAYEQYF
once | TRBJ2-5 | TRBV20-1 | CSARDRIGTLQETQYF
- | TRBJ2-1 | TRBV5-1 | CASSRGGAVSSYNEQFF
few | TRBJ2-4 | TRBV3-1 | CASSHLAVAKNIQYF
- | TRBJ2-1 | TRBV5-1 | CASSLAASSGYNEQFF
- | TRBJ2-1 | TRBV3-1 | CASSPPGLARNEQFF
few | TRBJ2-6 | TRBV5-1 | CASSLDRGSGANVLTF